This T cell receptor (beta chain) was sequenced during a study of tumor-infiltrating lymphocytes in primary liver carcinoma. Regarding the study as a whole: The proportion of top clones found throughout all five tumor regions was only about 7-24%. Pairs of tumor regions overlapped more than tumor-adjacent and tumor-blood pairs did. Tumor top-250-clone fraction significantly exceeded that of blood (p = 0.039).

The CDR3 is made up of 14 amino acids. In germline, CDR1 is SQVTM, CDR2 ANQGSEA. A word on this clonotype: The antigen remains undetermined. Compared with germline, one end of the junction differs, possibly owing to a read error.

Bulk tissue was left unsorted, and RNA and DNA were co-extracted from about 20-30 mg of it. The input was 500 ng total RNA; TCR beta cDNA was made from it with a constant-region primer. Slightly modified ARM-PCR with three nested multiplex PCR rounds yielded TCR beta libraries. Forward primers for TRBV1-TRBV30 and a C-beta reverse primer served the first two PCR rounds, at about 9 cycles each. TCRdb re-called the multiplex PCR reads with MiXCR, one entry per CDR3 protein. Of some 100,000 distinct CDR3 sequences in the sample, about 63% are singletons; the top ten hold approximately 12%. The chain links TRBV29-1 to TRBJ1-1; the D gene is possibly TRBD1 (6 bases). Sequencing was performed on liver tumor tissue from sampling region 2. Subset in this sample: tumor region T2, inferior pole. The source is a woman aged 55-75 years with primary liver carcinoma and hepatitis B virus infection. The CDR3 protein is CSVTRRGTGTEASF. The CDR3 DNA reads as TGCAGCGTTACCCGCAGGGGCACGGGCACTGAAGCTTCCTTT.